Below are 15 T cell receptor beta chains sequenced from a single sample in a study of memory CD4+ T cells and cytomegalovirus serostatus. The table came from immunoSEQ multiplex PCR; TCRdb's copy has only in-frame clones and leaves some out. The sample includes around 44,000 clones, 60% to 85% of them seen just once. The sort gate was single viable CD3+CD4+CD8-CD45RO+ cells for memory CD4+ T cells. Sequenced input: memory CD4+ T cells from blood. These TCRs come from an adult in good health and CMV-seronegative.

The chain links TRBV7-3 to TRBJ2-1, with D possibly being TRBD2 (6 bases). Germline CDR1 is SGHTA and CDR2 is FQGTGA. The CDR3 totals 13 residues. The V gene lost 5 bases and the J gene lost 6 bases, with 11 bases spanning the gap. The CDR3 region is CASSQSSVNEQFF. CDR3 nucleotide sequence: TGTGCCAGCAGCCAATCTAGCGTCAATGAGCAGTTCTTC. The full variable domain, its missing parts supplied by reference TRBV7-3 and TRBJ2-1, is GAGVSQTPSNKVTEKGKYVELRCDPISGHTALYWYRQSLGQGPEFLIYFQGTGAADDSGLPNDRFFAVRPEGSVSTLKIQRTERGDSAVYLCASSQSSVNEQFFGPGTRLTVL.

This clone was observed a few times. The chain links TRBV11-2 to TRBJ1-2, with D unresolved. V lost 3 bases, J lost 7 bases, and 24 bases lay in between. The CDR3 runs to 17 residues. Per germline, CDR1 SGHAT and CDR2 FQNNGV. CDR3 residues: CASSLKPDSGLSGGYTF. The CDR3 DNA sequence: TGTGCCAGCAGCTTGAAACCCGACTCGGGTCTTTCGGGTGGCTACACCTTC.

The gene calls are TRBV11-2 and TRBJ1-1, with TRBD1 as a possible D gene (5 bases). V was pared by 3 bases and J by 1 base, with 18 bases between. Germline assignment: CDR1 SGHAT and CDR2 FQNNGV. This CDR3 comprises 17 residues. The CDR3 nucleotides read TGTGCCAGCAGCTTCTCCTATAAGGGGTGGGAGAACACTGAAGCTTTCTTT. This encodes CASSFSYKGWENTEAFF.

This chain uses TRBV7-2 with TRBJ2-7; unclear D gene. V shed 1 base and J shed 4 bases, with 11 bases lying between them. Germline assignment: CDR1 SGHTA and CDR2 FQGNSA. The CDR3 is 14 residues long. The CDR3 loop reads CASSLVLTAYEQYF. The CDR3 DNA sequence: TGTGCCAGCAGCTTAGTACTGACTGCATACGAGCAGTACTTC. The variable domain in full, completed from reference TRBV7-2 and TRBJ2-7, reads GAGVSQSPSNKVTEKGKDVELRCDPISGHTALYWYRQSLGQGLEFLIYFQGNSAPDKSGLPSDRFSAERTGGSVSTLTIQRTQQEDSAVYLCASSLVLTAYEQYFGPGTRLTVT.

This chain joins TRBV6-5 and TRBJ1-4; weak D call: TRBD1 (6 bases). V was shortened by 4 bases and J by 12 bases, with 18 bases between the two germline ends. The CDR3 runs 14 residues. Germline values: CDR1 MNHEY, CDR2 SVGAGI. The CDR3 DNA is TGTGCCAGCAGTTCCGGGACACCCCTCCGAGAACTGTTTTTT. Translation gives CASSSGTPLRELFF.

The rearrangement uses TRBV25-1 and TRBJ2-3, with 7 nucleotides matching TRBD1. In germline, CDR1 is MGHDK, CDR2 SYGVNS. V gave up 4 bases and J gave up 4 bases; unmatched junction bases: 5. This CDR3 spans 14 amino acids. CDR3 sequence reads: CASSAGQRSDTQYF. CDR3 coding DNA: TGTGCCAGCAGTGCGGGACAGAGGTCAGATACGCAGTATTTT. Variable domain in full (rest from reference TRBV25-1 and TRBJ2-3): EADIYQTPRYLVIGTGKKITLECSQTMGHDKMYWYQQDPGMELHLIHYSYGVNSTEKGDLSSESTVSRIRTEHFPLTLESARPSHTSQYLCASSAGQRSDTQYFGPGTRLTVL.

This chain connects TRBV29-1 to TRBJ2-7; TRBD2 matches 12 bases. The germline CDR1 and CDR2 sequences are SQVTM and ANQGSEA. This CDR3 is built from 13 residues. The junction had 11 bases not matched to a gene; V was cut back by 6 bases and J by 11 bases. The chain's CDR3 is CSVADGLAGHKYF. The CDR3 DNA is TGCAGCGTCGCTGACGGACTAGCGGGACATAAGTACTTC.

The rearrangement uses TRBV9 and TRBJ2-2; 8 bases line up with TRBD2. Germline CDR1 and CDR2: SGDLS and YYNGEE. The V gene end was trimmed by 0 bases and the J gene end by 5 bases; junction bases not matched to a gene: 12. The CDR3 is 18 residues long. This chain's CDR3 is CASSVAPGSGRRTGELFF. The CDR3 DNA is TGTGCCAGCAGCGTAGCCCCAGGGAGCGGGAGAAGGACCGGGGAGCTGTTTTTT. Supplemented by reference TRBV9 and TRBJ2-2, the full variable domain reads DSGVTQTPKHLITATGQRVTLRCSPRSGDLSVYWYQQSLDQGLQFLIQYYNGEERAKGNILERFSAQQFPDLHSELNLSSLELGDSALYFCASSVAPGSGRRTGELFFGEGSRLTVL.

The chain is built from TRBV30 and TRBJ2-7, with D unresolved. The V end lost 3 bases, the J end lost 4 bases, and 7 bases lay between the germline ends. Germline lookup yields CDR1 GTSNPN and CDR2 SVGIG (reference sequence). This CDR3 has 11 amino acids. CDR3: CAWSLQYEQYF. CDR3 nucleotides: TGTGCCTGGAGCCTCCAGTACGAGCAGTACTTC.

This CDR3 is CASSLGGLGGREAFF. CDR3 nucleotides: TGTGCCAGCTCATTGGGGGGGCTGGGCGGTCGGGAAGCTTTCTTT. The chain joins TRBV28 to TRBJ1-1; D perhaps matches TRBD1 (6 bases). The CDR3 consists of 15 residues. Trimming cost V 8 bases and J 8 bases, with 24 bases left between them. The germline gives CDR1 MDHEN, CDR2 SYDVKM.

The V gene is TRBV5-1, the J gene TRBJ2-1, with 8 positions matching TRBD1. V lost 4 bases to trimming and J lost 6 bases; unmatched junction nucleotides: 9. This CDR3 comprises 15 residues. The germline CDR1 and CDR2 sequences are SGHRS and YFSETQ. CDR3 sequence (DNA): TGCGCCAGCAGCCTTGACAGGGGCATGGGCAATGAGCAGTTCTTC. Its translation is CASSLDRGMGNEQFF. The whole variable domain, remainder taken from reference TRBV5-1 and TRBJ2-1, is KAGVTQTPRYLIKTRGQQVTLSCSPISGHRSVSWYQQTPGQGLQFLFEYFSETQRNKGNFPGRFSGRQFSNSRSEMNVSTLELGDSALYLCASSLDRGMGNEQFFGPGTRLTVL.

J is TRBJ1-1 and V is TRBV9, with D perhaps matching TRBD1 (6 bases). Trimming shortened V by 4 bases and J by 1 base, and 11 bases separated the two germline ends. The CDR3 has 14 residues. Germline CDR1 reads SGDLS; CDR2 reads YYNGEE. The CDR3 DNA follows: TGTGCCAGCAGCATCCGACAGGAGAACACTGAAGCTTTCTTT. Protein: CASSIRQENTEAFF.

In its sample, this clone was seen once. In nucleotides, the CDR3 is TGTGCCACCAGCACCAGAGGTGAGCAGTTCTTC. Amino acids: CATSTRGEQFF. The chain joins TRBV15 to TRBJ2-1; D not resolved. The CDR3 consists of 11 residues. V shed 4 bases and J shed 9 bases, with 7 bases lying between them. Germline loops: CDR1 LNHNV, CDR2 YYDKDF (reference sequence). Filled out from reference TRBV15 and TRBJ2-1, the complete variable domain reads DAMVIQNPRYQVTQFGKPVTLSCSQTLNHNVMYWYQQKSSQAPKLLFHYYDKDFNNEADTPDNFQSRRPNTSFCFLDIRSPGLGDTAMYLCATSTRGEQFFGPGTRLTVL.

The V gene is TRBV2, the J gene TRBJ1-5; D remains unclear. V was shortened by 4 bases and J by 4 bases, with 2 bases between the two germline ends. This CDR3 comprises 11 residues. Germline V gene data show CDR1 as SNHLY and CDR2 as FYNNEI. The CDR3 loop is CASSANQPQHF. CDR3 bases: TGTGCCAGCAGTGCGAATCAGCCCCAGCATTTT.

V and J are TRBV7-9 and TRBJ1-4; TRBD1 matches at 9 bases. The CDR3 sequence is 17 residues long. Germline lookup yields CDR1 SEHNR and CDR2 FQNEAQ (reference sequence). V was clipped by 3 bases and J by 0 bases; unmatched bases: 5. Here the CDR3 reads CASSLGQGRATNEKLFF. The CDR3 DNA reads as TGTGCCAGCAGCTTGGGACAGGGAAGGGCAACTAATGAAAAACTGTTTTTT.